A single sample is the source of the 23 T cell receptor beta chains below, sequenced in a study of cytomegalovirus exposure and HLA in healthy donors. Generated by immunoSEQ multiplex PCR, the TCRdb table keeps only in-frame clones and is missing some. This table has more than 300,000 clones, about nine tenths appearing once. The sequenced material came from PBMCs. The receptors stem from a woman aged 18-29 years in good health and CMV-seronegative.

The rearrangement joins TRBV5-1 to TRBJ2-7, with 11 bases that match TRBD1. Germline V gene sequence: CDR1 SGHRS, CDR2 YFSETQ. V lost 4 bases, J lost 1 base, and 4 bases stayed unmatched. The length of the CDR3 is 15 residues. CDR3 loop: CASSRGTGGSYEQYF. The CDR3 bases are TGCGCCAGCAGCCGAGGGACAGGGGGTTCCTACGAGCAGTACTTC.

The chain employs TRBV5-6 and TRBJ1-4; TRBD1 matches 9 bases. V was clipped by 2 bases and J by 8 bases; unmatched bases: 7. The CDR3 has 15 residues. Germline V lookup: CDR1 SGHDT, CDR2 YYEEEE. CDR3 loop: CASSFYRTGEEKLFF. CDR3 sequence (DNA): TGTGCCAGCAGCTTTTACAGGACAGGGGAAGAAAAACTGTTTTTT.

This clone was picked up one time. V is TRBV23-1 and J is TRBJ1-5; D unresolved. TRBV23-1 is treated as an ORF (open reading frame) with a function not yet certain. This CDR3 comprises 15 residues. With 0 bases removed from V and 2 bases from J, the gap between germline ends came to 8 bases. The CDR3 coding sequence is TGCGCCAGCAGTCAATCGAGGAGAGGCAATCAGCCCCAGCATTTT. Protein: CASSQSRRGNQPQHF.

The rearrangement uses TRBV30 and TRBJ2-3; tentative D call: TRBD2 (7 bases). Trimming removed 7 bases from V and 4 bases from J, with 9 bases in between. CDR1 and CDR2 from the germline V gene are GTSNPN and SVGIG (reference sequence). The CDR3 spans 11 residues. The CDR3 nucleotides are TGTGCCTTGGGGGGGCCAGATACGCAGTATTTT. Encoded protein: CALGGPDTQYF.

This sequence joins TRBV7-2 and TRBJ2-3, with D maybe TRBD1 (6 bases). From germline, CDR1 is SGHTA and CDR2 FQGNSA. V was cut by 2 bases and J by 6 bases, with 12 bases left in between. The CDR3 runs to 14 residues. This chain's CDR3 is CASSLMTRGDTQYF. The CDR3 region has the DNA TGTGCCAGCAGCTTAATGACGAGGGGGGATACGCAGTATTTT.

The CDR3 region has the DNA TGTGCCAGCAGTGTCCGGGGAGGCCCTAACGAGCAGTACTTC. Protein product: CASSVRGGPNEQYF. The V gene is TRBV25-1, the J gene TRBJ2-7; D possibly corresponds to TRBD2 (6 bases). Per the germline V gene, CDR1 is MGHDK and CDR2 is SYGVNS. The V end was cut by 4 bases, the J end by 5 bases, with 15 bases between. CDR3 size: 14 residues.

This chain uses TRBV7-8 with TRBJ1-3, with TRBD1 matching over 10 bases. The CDR3 covers 16 residues. The germline V gene encodes CDR1 SGHVS and CDR2 FQNEAQ. V lost 6 bases, J lost 0 bases, and 5 bases stayed unmatched. CDR3 coding DNA: TGTGCCAGCAGAGCAGGGACAGGGGCCTCTGGAAACACCATATATTTT. Amino acid sequence: CASRAGTGASGNTIYF.

The chain employs TRBV29-1 and TRBJ2-1; no firm D call. CDR1 and CDR2 from the germline V gene are SQVTM and ANQGSEA. The CDR3 loop spans 11 amino acids. Deletions cut 7 bases from V and 0 bases from J, with 4 bases between. CDR3 DNA sequence: TGCAGCGCAGACTCCTACAATGAGCAGTTCTTC. Protein product: CSADSYNEQFF.

J is TRBJ2-1 and V is TRBV4-1; 11 nucleotides line up with TRBD2. The ends lost 4 bases at V and 5 bases at J; junction bases unmatched: 4. Germline V gene lookup returns CDR1 MGHRA and CDR2 YSYEKL. This CDR3 region has 15 residues. DNA of the CDR3: TGCGCCAGCAGCCTTCCGGGACTAGCGGACAATGAGCAGTTCTTC. Translating gives CASSLPGLADNEQFF.

V gene TRBV6-6 combines with J gene TRBJ2-5, with 9 bases identical to TRBD2. The junction had 10 bases not matched to a gene; V was cut back by 9 bases and J by 2 bases. The CDR3 is 15 residues long. Germline values: CDR1 MNHNY, CDR2 SVGAGI (reference sequence). Here the CDR3 reads CASLLAAGGQETQYF. CDR3 nucleotides: TGTGCCAGTCTCCTCGCGGCGGGAGGGCAAGAGACCCAGTACTTC.

This chain connects TRBV11-2 to TRBJ2-7; 16 bases match TRBD2. The CDR3 contains 14 residues. Germline V gene sequence: CDR1 SGHAT, CDR2 FQNNGV. J lost 13 bases, V lost 4 bases, and 7 bases had no gene match. CDR3 sequence: CASSSGTSGRGSYF. CDR3 coding DNA: TGTGCCAGCAGCTCGGGGACTAGCGGGAGGGGCTCATACTTC.

The rearrangement links TRBV6-5 to TRBJ1-1; no reliable D call. The CDR3 runs to 14 residues. V lost 6 bases, J lost 0 bases, and 11 bases lay in between. Germline V lookup: CDR1 MNHEY, CDR2 SVGAGI. The CDR3 here is CASRFTEMNTEAFF. The CDR3 nucleotides are TGTGCCAGCAGGTTTACAGAGATGAACACTGAAGCTTTCTTT.

This clone was counted only a few times. At the DNA level, this CDR3 is encoded by other sequences in the same sample as well. The chain is built from TRBV2 and TRBJ2-3; D remains unclear. The V and J ends lost 5 bases and 2 bases respectively, with 2 bases between them. The CDR3 is 11 residues long. Germline CDR1 is SNHLY and CDR2 is FYNNEI. The CDR3 region is CASSYTDTQYF. In nucleotides, the CDR3 is TGTGCCAGCAGTTACACAGATACGCAGTATTTT.

The chain is built from TRBV10-3 and TRBJ1-2; D call uncertain. CDR1 and CDR2 (germline): ENHRY, SYGVKD. Trimming took 7 bases from V and 4 from J, leaving 10 bases between them. The CDR3 spans 12 residues. The DNA for the CDR3 is TGTGCCATCACCGAGGGAACCTATGGCTACACCTTC. Encoded protein: CAITEGTYGYTF.

This clone was detected a few times. The rearrangement links TRBV5-4 to TRBJ2-7, with 7 positions matching TRBD2. In germline, CDR1 is SGHNT, CDR2 YYREEE (reference sequence). Trimming cost V 2 bases and J 0 bases; bases outside gene matches: 5. The length of the CDR3 is 15 residues. The CDR3 loop reads CASSFRDYSSYEQYF. The CDR3 DNA follows: TGTGCCAGCAGCTTCCGGGACTACAGCTCCTACGAGCAGTACTTC.

The chain joins TRBV6-6 to TRBJ2-2, with TRBD1 matching 10 bases. The CDR3 covers 16 residues. CDR1 and CDR2 (germline): MNHNY, SVGAGI (reference sequence). V shed 7 bases and J 1 base; nucleotides not matched to a gene: 6. For the CDR3, the DNA is TGTGCCAGCAACATGAGGGACAGGGGGAACACCGGGGAGCTGTTTTTT. It encodes CASNMRDRGNTGELFF.

V usage is TRBV5-1 and J usage is TRBJ2-7; D gene uncertain. Germline V gene data show CDR1 as SGHRS and CDR2 as YFSETQ. V lost 1 base and J lost 3, with 14 bases in between. CDR3 length: 15 residues. CDR3 coding DNA: TGCGCCAGCAGCTTGTCTCAGCAGGTTCACTACGAGCAGTACTTC. Its translation: CASSLSQQVHYEQYF.

The J gene is TRBJ1-1, the V gene TRBV6-5; 8 nucleotides align to TRBD1. There are 15 residues in the CDR3. Trimming at V came to 4 bases and at J to 4 bases, leaving 8 bases not matched to a gene. Germline assignment: CDR1 MNHEY and CDR2 SVGAGI. CDR3 nucleotides: TGTGCCAGCAGTTTCTCGGACAGGGCGCGCACTGAAGCTTTCTTT. Its protein is CASSFSDRARTEAFF.

This clone appeared once. The rearrangement joins TRBV30 to TRBJ2-1; 8 bases agree with TRBD2. Germline V gene data show CDR1 as GTSNPN and CDR2 as SVGIG (reference sequence). The trim removed 4 bases at V and 10 bases at J, leaving 12 bases unmatched. The CDR3 covers 14 residues. CDR3 residues: CAWTVSGSKKEQFF. The DNA for the CDR3 is TGTGCCTGGACGGTGAGCGGGAGCAAAAAGGAGCAGTTCTTC.

This clone has only one observation. Within the sample, other DNA sequences also encode this same CDR3. V usage is TRBV18 and J usage is TRBJ2-7, with TRBD2 matching 13 bases. The CDR3 extends over 16 amino acids. V dropped 3 bases and J dropped 2; count of bases not matched to a gene: 4. CDR1 and CDR2 (germline): KGHSH, LQKENI. CDR3 coding DNA: TGTGCCAGCTCACCCCCAGGACTAGCGGGAGCCTACGAGCAGTACTTC. This sequence encodes CASSPPGLAGAYEQYF.

V is TRBV5-1 and J is TRBJ2-3; the match to TRBD2 covers 13 bases. This CDR3 is built from 17 residues. CDR1 SGHRS and CDR2 YFSETQ come from the germline V gene. The trim removed 3 bases at V and 3 bases at J, leaving 7 bases unmatched. CDR3 sequence (DNA): TGCGCCAGCAGCTACCGGACTAGCGGGAGTCGTACAGATACGCAGTATTTT. Translated: CASSYRTSGSRTDTQYF.

V usage is TRBV30 and J usage is TRBJ1-1; D is unresolved. V was clipped by 1 base and J by 12 bases, with 15 bases between them. Germline CDR1 is GTSNPN and CDR2 is SVGIG (reference sequence). The CDR3 consists of 12 residues. CDR3 loop: CAWSEGGQLTFF. The CDR3 nucleotides read TGTGCCTGGAGTGAGGGAGGGCAGCTAACTTTCTTT. Supplemented by reference TRBV30 and TRBJ1-1, the full variable domain reads SQTIHQWPATLVQPVGSPLSLECTVEGTSNPNLYWYRQAAGRGLQLLFYSVGIGQISSEVPQNLSASRPQDRQFILSSKKLLLSDSGFYLCAWSEGGQLTFFGQGTRLTVV.

This clone was seen many times. The chain uses TRBV5-1 and TRBJ2-5; TRBD1 aligns across 11 bases. Per germline, CDR1 SGHRS and CDR2 YFSETQ. This CDR3 has 16 amino acids. Trimming took 4 bases from V and 0 from J; bases not matched to a gene: 5. CDR3 bases: TGCGCCAGCAGCGGCGGGACAGGGGGTTACCAAGAGACCCAGTACTTC. Translating it yields CASSGGTGGYQETQYF.